This T cell receptor (beta chain) was recovered during a study of T cell responses to AZD1222 COVID-19 vaccine. Germline lookup yields CDR1 SNHLY and CDR2 FYNNEI. V gave up 4 bases and J gave up 10 bases, with 11 bases separating them. This CDR3 region has 13 residues. Profiling relied on immunoSEQ multiplex PCR, and the TCRdb table lists in-frame clones only, not all of them. The sample consists of about 120,000 clones, almost 95% of them appearing once. Overall study results and limits: Vaccine-related CD4 TCRs covered spike, predominating at 160-218 and 743-854.

With regard to this clone: Its antigen is unidentified.

The sample in question was peripheral blood, obtained on day 0 of AZD1222 vaccination. The V gene is TRBV2, the J gene TRBJ1-6; tentative D call: TRBD1 (5 bases). The sequence was obtained from an adult in good health. CDR3 region: CASSARRGSPLHF. As DNA, the CDR3 is TGTGCCAGCAGTGCCCGGCGGGGGTCACCCCTCCACTTT.